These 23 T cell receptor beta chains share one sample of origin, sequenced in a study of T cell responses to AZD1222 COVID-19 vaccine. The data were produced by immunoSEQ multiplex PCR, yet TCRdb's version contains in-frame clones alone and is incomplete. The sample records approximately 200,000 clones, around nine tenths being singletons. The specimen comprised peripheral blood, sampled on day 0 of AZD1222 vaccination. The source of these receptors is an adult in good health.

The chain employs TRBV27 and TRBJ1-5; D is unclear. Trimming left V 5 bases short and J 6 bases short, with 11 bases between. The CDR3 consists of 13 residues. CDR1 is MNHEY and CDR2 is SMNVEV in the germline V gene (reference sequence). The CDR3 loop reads CASSQAEGQPQHF. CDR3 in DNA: TGTGCCAGCAGTCAGGCGGAGGGTCAGCCCCAGCATTTT.

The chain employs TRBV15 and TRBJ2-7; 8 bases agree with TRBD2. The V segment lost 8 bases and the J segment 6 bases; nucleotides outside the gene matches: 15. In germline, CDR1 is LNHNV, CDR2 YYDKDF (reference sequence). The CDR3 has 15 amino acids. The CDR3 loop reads CATPGGGERVCEQYF. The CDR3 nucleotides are TGTGCCACCCCGGGGGGGGGTGAGCGGGTTTGCGAGCAGTACTTC.

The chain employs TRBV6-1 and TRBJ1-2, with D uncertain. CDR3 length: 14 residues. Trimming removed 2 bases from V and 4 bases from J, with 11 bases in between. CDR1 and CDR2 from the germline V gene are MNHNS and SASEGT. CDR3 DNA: TGTGCCAGCAGTGAACGAGGGCCCTCCTATGGCTACACCTTC. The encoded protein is CASSERGPSYGYTF.

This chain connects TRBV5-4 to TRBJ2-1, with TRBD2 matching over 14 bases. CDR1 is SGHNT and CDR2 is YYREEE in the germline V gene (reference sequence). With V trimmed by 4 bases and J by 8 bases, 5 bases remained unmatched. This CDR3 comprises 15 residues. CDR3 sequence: CASSPGTSGGHEQFF. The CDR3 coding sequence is TGTGCCAGCAGCCCGGGGACTAGCGGGGGTCATGAGCAGTTCTTC.

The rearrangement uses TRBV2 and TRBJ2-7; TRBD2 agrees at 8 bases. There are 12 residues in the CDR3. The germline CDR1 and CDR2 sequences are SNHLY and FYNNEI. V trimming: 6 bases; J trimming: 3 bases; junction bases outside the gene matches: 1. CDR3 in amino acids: CASRTSGYEQYF. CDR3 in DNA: TGTGCCAGCAGAACTAGCGGCTACGAGCAGTACTTC.

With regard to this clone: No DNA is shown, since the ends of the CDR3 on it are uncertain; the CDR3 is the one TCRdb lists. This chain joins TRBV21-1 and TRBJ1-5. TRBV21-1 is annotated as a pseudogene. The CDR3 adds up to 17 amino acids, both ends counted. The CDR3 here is CASSKGPVGRGNQPQHF.

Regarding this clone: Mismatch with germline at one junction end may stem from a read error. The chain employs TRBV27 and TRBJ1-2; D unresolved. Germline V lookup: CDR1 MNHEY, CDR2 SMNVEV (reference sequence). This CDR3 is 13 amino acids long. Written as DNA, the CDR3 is TGTGCCAGCAGTTTAGCTGGTAACAATGGCTACACCTTC. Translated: CASSLAGNNGYTF.

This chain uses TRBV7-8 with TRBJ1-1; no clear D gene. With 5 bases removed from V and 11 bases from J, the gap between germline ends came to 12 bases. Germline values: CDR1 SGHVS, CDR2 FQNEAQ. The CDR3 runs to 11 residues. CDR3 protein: CASSPPGRAFF. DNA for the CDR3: TGTGCCAGCAGCCCCCCCGGGCGGGCTTTCTTT.

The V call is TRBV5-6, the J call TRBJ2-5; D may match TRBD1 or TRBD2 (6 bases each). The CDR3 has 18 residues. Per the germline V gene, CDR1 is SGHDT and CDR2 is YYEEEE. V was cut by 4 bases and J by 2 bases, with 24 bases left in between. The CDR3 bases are TGTGCCAGCAGCGGCGGGGATAGGGGGGCCTCAACTCAAGAGACCCAGTACTTC. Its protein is CASSGGDRGASTQETQYF.

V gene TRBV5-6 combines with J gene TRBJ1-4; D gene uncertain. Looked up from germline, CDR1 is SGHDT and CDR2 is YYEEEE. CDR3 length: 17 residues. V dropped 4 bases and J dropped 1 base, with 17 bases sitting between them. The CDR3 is CASSGGPRRLTNEKLFF. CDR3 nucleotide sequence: TGTGCCAGCAGCGGTGGACCTAGGAGACTAACTAATGAAAAACTGTTTTTT.

CDR3 in DNA: TGTGCCAGTAGTACGAGGGACAGGGCTGGATACGAGCAGTACTTC. Translated: CASSTRDRAGYEQYF. The J gene is TRBJ2-7, the V gene TRBV19; 9 nucleotides agree with TRBD1. After removal of 4 bases from V and 4 bases from J, the junction contained 8 bases not matched to a gene. CDR1 is LNHDA, CDR2 SQIVND, per germline (reference sequence). The CDR3 covers 15 residues.

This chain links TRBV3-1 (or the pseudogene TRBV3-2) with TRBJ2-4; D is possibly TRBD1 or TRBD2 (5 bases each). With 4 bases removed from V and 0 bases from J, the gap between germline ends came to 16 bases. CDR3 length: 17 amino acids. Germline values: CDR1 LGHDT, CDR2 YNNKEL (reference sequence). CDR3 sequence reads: CASSLQTGLLAKNIQYF. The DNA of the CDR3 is TGTGCCAGCAGCCTCCAAACAGGACTCCTAGCCAAAAACATTCAGTACTTC.

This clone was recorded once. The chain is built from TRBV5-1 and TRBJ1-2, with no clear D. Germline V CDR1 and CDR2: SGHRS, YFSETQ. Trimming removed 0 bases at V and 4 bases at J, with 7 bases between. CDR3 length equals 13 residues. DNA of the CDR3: TGCGCCAGCAGCTTGGCAGTGGCCTATGGCTACACCTTC. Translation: CASSLAVAYGYTF.

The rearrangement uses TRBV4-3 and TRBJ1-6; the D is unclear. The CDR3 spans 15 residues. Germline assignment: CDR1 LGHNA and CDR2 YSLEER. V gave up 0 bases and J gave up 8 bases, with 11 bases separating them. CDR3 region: CASSQDPTEYSPLHF. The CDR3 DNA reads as TGCGCCAGCAGCCAAGATCCTACGGAATATTCACCCCTCCACTTT.

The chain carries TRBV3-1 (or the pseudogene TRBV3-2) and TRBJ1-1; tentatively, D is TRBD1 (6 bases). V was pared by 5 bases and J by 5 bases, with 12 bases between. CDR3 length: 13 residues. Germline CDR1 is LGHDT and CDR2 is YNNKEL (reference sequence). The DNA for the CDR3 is TGTGCCAGCAGCTACCGACAGGCGACTGAAGCTTTCTTT. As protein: CASSYRQATEAFF.

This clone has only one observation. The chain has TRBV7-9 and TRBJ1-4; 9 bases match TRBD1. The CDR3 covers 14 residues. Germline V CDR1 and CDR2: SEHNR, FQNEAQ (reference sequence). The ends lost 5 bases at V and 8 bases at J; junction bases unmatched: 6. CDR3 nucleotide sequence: TGTGCCAGCAGCGTGGACAGGGGTTACGAAAAACTGTTTTTT. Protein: CASSVDRGYEKLFF.

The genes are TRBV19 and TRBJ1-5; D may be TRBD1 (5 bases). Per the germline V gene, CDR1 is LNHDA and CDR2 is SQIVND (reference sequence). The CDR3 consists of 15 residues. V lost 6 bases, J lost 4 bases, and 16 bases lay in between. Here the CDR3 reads CASRHQGDLNQPQHF. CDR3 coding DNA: TGTGCCAGTAGGCATCAGGGTGATCTTAATCAGCCCCAGCATTTT.

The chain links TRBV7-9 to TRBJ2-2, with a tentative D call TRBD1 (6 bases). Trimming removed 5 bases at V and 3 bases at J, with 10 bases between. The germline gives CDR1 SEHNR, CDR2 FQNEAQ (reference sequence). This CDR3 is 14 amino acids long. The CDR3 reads CASSLDSYTGELFF. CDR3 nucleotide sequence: TGTGCCAGCAGCCTGGACAGCTACACCGGGGAGCTGTTTTTT.

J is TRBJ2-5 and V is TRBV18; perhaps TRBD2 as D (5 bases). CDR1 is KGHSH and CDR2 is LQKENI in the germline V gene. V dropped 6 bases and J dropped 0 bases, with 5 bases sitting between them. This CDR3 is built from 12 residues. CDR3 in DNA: TGTGCCAGCTCGCGGGACCAAGAGACCCAGTACTTC. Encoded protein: CASSRDQETQYF.

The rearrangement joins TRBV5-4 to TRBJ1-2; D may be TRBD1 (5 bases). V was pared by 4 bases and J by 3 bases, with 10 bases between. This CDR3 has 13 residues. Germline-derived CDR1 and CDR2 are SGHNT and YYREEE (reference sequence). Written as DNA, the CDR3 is TGTGCCAGCAGCCTGCCGGGGGACTATGGCTACACCTTC. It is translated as CASSLPGDYGYTF.

CDR3 region: CASSSRSRREKLFF. The CDR3 DNA reads as TGTGCCAGTAGTTCCCGCTCACGGCGAGAAAAACTGTTTTTT. The chain links TRBV19 to TRBJ1-4, with no clear D. Trimming removed 5 bases at V and 8 bases at J, with 15 bases between. Looked up from germline, CDR1 is LNHDA and CDR2 is SQIVND (reference sequence). The CDR3 contains 14 residues.

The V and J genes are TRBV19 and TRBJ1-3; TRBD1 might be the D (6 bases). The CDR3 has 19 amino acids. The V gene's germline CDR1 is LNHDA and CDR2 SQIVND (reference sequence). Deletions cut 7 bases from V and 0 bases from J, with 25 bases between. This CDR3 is CASTLGGRGPESSGNTIYF. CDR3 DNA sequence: TGTGCCAGTACCCTGGGTGGCAGGGGCCCAGAGTCCTCTGGAAACACCATATATTTT.

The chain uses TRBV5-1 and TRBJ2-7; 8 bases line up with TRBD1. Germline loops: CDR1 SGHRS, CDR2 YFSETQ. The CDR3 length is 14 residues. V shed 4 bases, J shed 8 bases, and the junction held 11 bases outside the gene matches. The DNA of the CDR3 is TGCGCCAGCAGCAGGACAGGGAAGGGTGGCAAGCAGTACTTC. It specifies CASSRTGKGGKQYF.